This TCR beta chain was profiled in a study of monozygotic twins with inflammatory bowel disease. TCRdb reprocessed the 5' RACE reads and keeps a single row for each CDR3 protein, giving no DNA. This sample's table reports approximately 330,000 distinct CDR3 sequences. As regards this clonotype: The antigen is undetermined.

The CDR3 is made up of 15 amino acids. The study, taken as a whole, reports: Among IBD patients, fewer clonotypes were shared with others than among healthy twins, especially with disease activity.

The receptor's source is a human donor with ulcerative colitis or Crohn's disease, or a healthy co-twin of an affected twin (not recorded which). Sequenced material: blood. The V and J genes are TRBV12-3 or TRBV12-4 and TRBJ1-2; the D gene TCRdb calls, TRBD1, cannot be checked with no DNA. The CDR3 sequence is CASSLTGGGGYGYTF.